Described below is a single T cell receptor (beta chain) sequence and its context. The antigen is undetermined. Stated time point: longitudinal time-point 2. The cDNA was generated through 5'RACE incorporating 10-nucleotide random UMIs. TCRdb called the 5' RACE reads again in MiXCR, with one record for every CDR3 protein. The sample includes 80,000 to 100,000 distinct CDR3 sequences, more than 5% seen only once; the top ten take 7.9%. This sample is part of a study of neurological immune-mediated disorders. The study's findings and limits: Expanded clones shared no CDR3 amino acid sequences across subjects, suggesting private repertoires in all groups.

Per the germline V gene, CDR1 is SGHRS and CDR2 is YFSETQ. J was trimmed by 6 bases and V by 5 bases; bases with no gene match: 7. CDR3 size: 15 residues. The source of this sequence is a woman aged 60-75 years with multiple sclerosis. This chain links TRBV5-1 with TRBJ2-1; 11 bases are a match to TRBD1. The source material was PBMCs. The CDR3 spells CASSYGQGAGNEQFF. CDR3 DNA sequence: TGCGCCAGCAGTTACGGACAGGGGGCCGGCAATGAGCAGTTCTTC.